Each of the 27 T cell receptor beta chains below was sequenced from the same sample in a study of regulatory T cells in long-lasting Graves disease. According to the study, TCR beta libraries were built with iRepertoire HTBI primers and CDR3-region Arm-PCR. TCRdb independently ran MiXCR on the multiplex PCR reads; one entry per CDR3 protein. There are 400,000 to 600,000 distinct CDR3 sequences in the sample; roughly 21% occur only once, and around 7% lies in the top ten. Time point reported: persistent/refractory GD, antithyroid drugs over 5 years with positive TRAb. The authors made the TCR library using RNA they extracted from PBMCs. This specimen was peripheral blood mononuclear cells (PBMCs), taken when the disease was refractory, from a patient treated with antithyroid drugs. These receptors all stem from a female donor with Graves disease.

This clonotype was detected ten times or more. The chain employs TRBV19 and TRBJ1-1, with D unresolved. The CDR3 totals 13 residues. From germline, CDR1 is LNHDA and CDR2 SQIVND (reference sequence). V was cut by 9 bases and J by 3 bases, with 14 bases left in between. The CDR3 loop is CASSEGADTEAFF. The CDR3 coding sequence is TGTGCCAGCTCCGAGGGAGCGGACACTGAAGCTTTCTTT.

This clonotype occurred many times. The V call is TRBV11-2, the J call TRBJ1-6, with unresolved D. Per the germline V gene, CDR1 is SGHAT and CDR2 is FQNNGV. The CDR3 is 14 amino acids. V was pared by 6 bases and J by 5 bases, with 11 bases between. The CDR3 is CASRSGLDNSPLHF. In DNA, the CDR3 is TGTGCCAGCAGATCCGGGCTAGATAATTCACCCCTCCACTTT.

This clonotype was detected ten times or more. The CDR3 DNA follows: TGTGCCATCAGTGAGTCGGTGGACTACGAGCAGTACTTC. Protein product: CAISESVDYEQYF. The chain uses TRBV10-3 and TRBJ2-7; D is undetermined. The germline CDR1 and CDR2 sequences are ENHRY and SYGVKD. The CDR3 extends over 13 amino acids. V lost 0 bases, J lost 3 bases, and 6 bases lay in between.

This clonotype was seen ten or more times. The chain uses TRBV28 and TRBJ1-4; D not resolved. From germline, CDR1 is MDHEN and CDR2 SYDVKM. This CDR3 contains 13 residues. The germline V and J ends were trimmed by 7 bases and 2 bases, with 8 bases remaining between them. Written as DNA, the CDR3 is TGTGCCAGCACCAGACGGACTAATGAAAAACTGTTTTTT. It translates to CASTRRTNEKLFF.

This clonotype appeared a few times. The rearrangement uses TRBV30 and TRBJ2-7; TRBD1 agrees at 7 bases. Per the germline V gene, CDR1 is GTSNPN and CDR2 is SVGIG (reference sequence). Trimming removed 4 bases from V and 4 bases from J; junction bases left unmatched: 1. This CDR3 region has 11 residues. This CDR3 reads CAWNRGYEQYF. The CDR3 nucleotides read TGTGCCTGGAACAGGGGATACGAGCAGTACTTC.

The table lists this clonotype with a few counts. The chain has TRBV5-1 and TRBJ1-5; 8 bases are a match to TRBD1. CDR3 length equals 13 residues. The trim removed 4 bases at V and 7 bases at J, leaving 4 bases unmatched. CDR1 is SGHRS and CDR2 is YFSETQ in the germline V gene. DNA for the CDR3: TGCGCCAGCAGCCTGACAGGGGAACAGCCCCAGCATTTT. Its translation: CASSLTGEQPQHF.

The chain recombines TRBV28 with TRBJ2-6, with 12 positions matching TRBD1. The CDR3 consists of 17 residues. The V gene end was trimmed by 3 bases and the J gene end by 3 bases; junction bases not matched to a gene: 3. Germline CDR1 and CDR2: MDHEN and SYDVKM. CDR3 coding DNA: TGTGCCAGCAGTTTCGGGACAGGGGGCTTTGGGGCCAACGTCCTGACTTTC. Its protein is CASSFGTGGFGANVLTF.

The chain couples TRBV15 to TRBJ2-7; 7 bases are a match to TRBD2. CDR1 and CDR2 (germline): LNHNV, YYDKDF (reference sequence). The trim removed 1 base at V and 0 bases at J, leaving 9 bases unmatched. The CDR3 has 17 amino acids. The CDR3 spells CATSRVWGGELSYEQYF. CDR3 sequence (DNA): TGTGCCACCAGCAGAGTCTGGGGGGGAGAGCTCTCCTACGAGCAGTACTTC.

At least ten counts were recorded for this clonotype. The CDR3 DNA is TGTGCCAGCAACCCTTCGCTCCCCTCTGGGGCCAACGTCCTGACTTTC. Residues: CASNPSLPSGANVLTF. This chain connects TRBV12-3 or TRBV12-4 to TRBJ2-6; D uncertain. This CDR3 comprises 16 residues. The V end lost 7 bases, the J end lost 0 bases, and 13 bases lay between the germline ends.

The rearrangement uses TRBV19 and TRBJ2-7, with 7 positions matching TRBD2. CDR1 LNHDA and CDR2 SQIVND come from the germline V gene (reference sequence). The J segment lost 9 bases and the V segment lost 3 bases, leaving 14 bases of the junction unmatched. This CDR3 has 15 residues. Here the CDR3 DNA reads TGTGCCAGTAGTATCGGGGAAGCGGGGACCCGGGGGCAGTACTTC. Translating it yields CASSIGEAGTRGQYF.

This clonotype was seen at least ten times. The chain combines TRBV6-1 with TRBJ1-5; possibly TRBD1 for D (6 bases). V was trimmed by 5 bases and J by 2 bases, leaving 13 bases between them. The CDR3 extends over 15 amino acids. Per the germline V gene, CDR1 is MNHNS and CDR2 is SASEGT. CDR3 loop: CASSRGGDGNQPQHF. The CDR3 bases are TGTGCCAGCAGTCGAGGGGGTGATGGCAATCAGCCCCAGCATTTT.

This clonotype has a count of ten or more. The V gene is TRBV28, the J gene TRBJ2-7; 10 positions match TRBD2. V shed 3 bases, J shed 5 bases, and the junction held 4 bases outside the gene matches. The germline CDR1 and CDR2 sequences are MDHEN and SYDVKM. The CDR3 is 14 amino acids. CDR3 amino acids: CASSFSGGRHEQYF. The CDR3 DNA sequence: TGTGCCAGCAGTTTTAGCGGGGGGCGGCACGAGCAGTACTTC.

The chain has TRBV12-3 or TRBV12-4 and TRBJ2-1; no clear D gene. CDR3 length: 14 residues. V lost 1 base to trimming and J lost 3 bases, with 7 bases between them. In DNA form, the CDR3 reads TGTGCCAGCAGTTTAGTACACAACTACAATGAGCAGTTCTTC. It specifies CASSLVHNYNEQFF.

This clonotype has a count of ten or more. V gene TRBV27 combines with J gene TRBJ1-4, with 7 bases lining up with TRBD1. The germline gives CDR1 MNHEY, CDR2 SMNVEV (reference sequence). There are 14 residues in the CDR3. Losses at the gene ends were 8 bases for V and 4 bases for J; bases not matched to a gene: 7. The DNA for the CDR3 is TGTGCCAGCTCACCAGGGGGGATTAATGAAAAACTGTTTTTT. This sequence encodes CASSPGGINEKLFF.

The chain is built from TRBV3-1 and TRBJ2-7, with 9 positions matching TRBD2. The CDR3 is 15 amino acids. J was trimmed by 1 base and V by 0 bases; bases with no gene match: 1. Germline V CDR1 and CDR2: LGHDT, YNNKEL (reference sequence). The CDR3 DNA sequence: TGTGCCAGCAGCCAAGAACTAGCGGGTTCCTACGAGCAGTACTTC. Protein product: CASSQELAGSYEQYF.

In its sample, this clonotype was seen a few times. The chain carries TRBV15 and TRBJ1-5; D remains unclear. Germline V gene lookup returns CDR1 LNHNV and CDR2 YYDKDF (reference sequence). The V and J ends lost 3 bases and 6 bases respectively, with 15 bases between them. The CDR3 runs 15 residues. CDR3 coding DNA: TGTGCCACCAGCAGGAATCCGCTGTCGGGTCAGCCCCAGCATTTT. This gives the protein CATSRNPLSGQPQHF.

This clonotype was seen only a few times. This chain joins TRBV29-1 and TRBJ1-1; D might be TRBD1 (5 bases). Trimming pared 7 bases from V and 0 bases from J, leaving 12 bases between. This CDR3 contains 13 residues. Looked up from germline, CDR1 is SQVTM and CDR2 is ANQGSEA. CDR3 protein: CSAAGGMNTEAFF. As DNA, the CDR3 is TGCAGCGCGGCGGGGGGGATGAACACTGAAGCTTTCTTT. Full variable domain (remainder filled in from reference TRBV29-1 and TRBJ1-1): SAVISQKPSRDICQRGTSLTIQCQVDSQVTMMFWYRQQPGQSLTLIATANQGSEATYESGFVIDKFPISRPNLTFSTLTVSNMSPEDSSIYLCSAAGGMNTEAFFGQGTRLTVV.

The sample holds many counts of this clonotype. The rearrangement uses TRBV2 and TRBJ1-1; 8 bases align to TRBD1. V dropped 6 bases and J dropped 12; count of bases not matched to a gene: 6. There are 11 residues in the CDR3. Looked up from germline, CDR1 is SNHLY and CDR2 is FYNNEI. CDR3 nucleotides: TGTGCCAGCAGCAGGGGGACAGGTACTTTCTTT. Translating it yields CASSRGTGTFF.

The table lists this clonotype with many counts. The V gene is TRBV6-2 or TRBV6-3, the J gene TRBJ2-7, with D uncertain. V was shortened by 5 bases and J by 0 bases, with 11 bases between the two germline ends. Germline V gene lookup returns CDR1 MNHEY and CDR2 SVGEGT. This CDR3 has 14 amino acids. CDR3 bases: TGTGCCAGCAGTCCGGATGAGAGCTCCTACGAGCAGTACTTC. Translation gives CASSPDESSYEQYF.

In this sample, this clonotype turned up a few times. This sequence joins TRBV19 and TRBJ1-2; 10 bases fit TRBD1. The V and J ends lost 3 bases and 4 bases, in that order; junction bases with no gene match: 5. The CDR3 loop spans 15 amino acids. CDR1 is LNHDA, CDR2 SQIVND, per germline (reference sequence). This CDR3 is CASSMARTGGYGYTF. The CDR3 DNA sequence: TGTGCCAGTAGTATGGCAAGGACAGGGGGCTATGGCTACACCTTC.

This clonotype has only a few counts. The chain links TRBV20-1 to TRBJ1-6, with D possibly being TRBD1 (5 bases). The CDR3 has 15 amino acids. CDR1 is DFQATT and CDR2 is SNEGSKA in the germline V gene (reference sequence). V lost 3 bases, J lost 1 base, and 10 bases lay in between. The CDR3 loop reads CSASPGGSYNSPLHF. CDR3 coding DNA: TGCAGTGCTAGTCCGGGGGGATCCTATAATTCACCCCTCCACTTT.

This clonotype was seen a few times. J is TRBJ2-7 and V is TRBV7-9; D is possibly TRBD1 (6 bases). CDR1 is SEHNR, CDR2 FQNEAQ, per germline (reference sequence). V gave up 6 bases and J gave up 5 bases, with 23 bases separating them. The CDR3 runs 16 residues. CDR3 residues: CASSSNSDSLSNEQYF. CDR3 bases: TGTGCCAGCAGTTCTAATTCGGACAGCCTTAGTAACGAGCAGTACTTC.

V and J are TRBV28 and TRBJ1-3, with D unresolved. The V end was cut by 6 bases, the J end by 0 bases, with 12 bases between. The CDR3 length is 15 residues. Looked up from germline, CDR1 is MDHEN and CDR2 is SYDVKM. CDR3 sequence reads: CASREKGNSGNTIYF. The CDR3 DNA sequence: TGTGCCAGCAGGGAAAAGGGCAACTCTGGAAACACCATATATTTT.

The table lists this clonotype with many counts. The chain couples TRBV2 to TRBJ1-1; no definite D call. From germline, CDR1 is SNHLY and CDR2 FYNNEI. Trimming pared 6 bases from V and 2 bases from J, leaving 7 bases between. The CDR3 has 12 residues. CDR3 bases: TGTGCCAGCAGGTGGGCCAACACTGAAGCTTTCTTT. Its translation is CASRWANTEAFF.

This chain uses TRBV9 with TRBJ1-1, with D perhaps TRBD1 (5 bases). CDR3 size: 14 residues. V was trimmed by 3 bases and J by 8 bases, leaving 17 bases between them. Germline lookup yields CDR1 SGDLS and CDR2 YYNGEE. CDR3: CASSAGRTIEEAFF. CDR3 sequence (DNA): TGTGCCAGCAGCGCGGGACGGACCATAGAGGAAGCTTTCTTT.

This clonotype was detected ten times or more. The chain recombines TRBV19 with TRBJ2-7; TRBD1 aligns across 10 bases. The CDR3 runs to 18 residues. J lost 2 bases, V lost 3 bases, and 13 bases had no gene match. Germline V gives CDR1 LNHDA, CDR2 SQIVND (reference sequence). The CDR3 DNA is TGTGCCAGTAGTATGACAGGGGGCACGAGGTTAGGGGCCTACGAGCAGTACTTC. This codes for CASSMTGGTRLGAYEQYF.

This clonotype was seen a few times. The rearrangement uses TRBV24-1 and TRBJ2-3; TRBD1 matches at 7 bases. Germline CDR1 KGHDR, CDR2 SFDVKD. This CDR3 has 12 amino acids. With V trimmed by 8 bases and J by 9 bases, 7 bases remained unmatched. The DNA for the CDR3 is TGTGCCACCACCTCTGAGACAGGGACGCAGTATTTT. As protein: CATTSETGTQYF.